This T cell receptor (beta chain) was captured by sequencing in a study of cytomegalovirus exposure and HLA in healthy donors. The study's findings and limits: According to a later analysis, most TCR beta chains associated with CMV appeared HLA-restricted. Listed as cytomegalovirus-associated were 164 TCR beta chains.

Samples came from healthy bone marrow donors. The germline CDR1 and CDR2 sequences are SGHRS and YFSETQ. The CDR3 sequence is 15 residues long. The V end was cut by 2 bases, the J end by 0 bases, with 9 bases between. Both 60 Vbeta primers and 13 Jbeta primers went into the PCR. Produced via immunoSEQ multiplex PCR; TCRdb's table is partial and in-frame only. The repertoire includes over 85,000 clones, 75% to 80% of them detected once, and around a tenth sits in the top ten. Concerning this clone itself: The antigen is not known.

The receptor's source is a male donor in good health and CMV-seropositive. The chain has TRBV5-1 and TRBJ1-5; D unresolved. Material for sequencing was PBMCs. The CDR3 reads CASSLGGNSNQPQHF. For the CDR3, the DNA is TGCGCCAGCAGCTTAGGAGGAAATAGCAATCAGCCCCAGCATTTT.